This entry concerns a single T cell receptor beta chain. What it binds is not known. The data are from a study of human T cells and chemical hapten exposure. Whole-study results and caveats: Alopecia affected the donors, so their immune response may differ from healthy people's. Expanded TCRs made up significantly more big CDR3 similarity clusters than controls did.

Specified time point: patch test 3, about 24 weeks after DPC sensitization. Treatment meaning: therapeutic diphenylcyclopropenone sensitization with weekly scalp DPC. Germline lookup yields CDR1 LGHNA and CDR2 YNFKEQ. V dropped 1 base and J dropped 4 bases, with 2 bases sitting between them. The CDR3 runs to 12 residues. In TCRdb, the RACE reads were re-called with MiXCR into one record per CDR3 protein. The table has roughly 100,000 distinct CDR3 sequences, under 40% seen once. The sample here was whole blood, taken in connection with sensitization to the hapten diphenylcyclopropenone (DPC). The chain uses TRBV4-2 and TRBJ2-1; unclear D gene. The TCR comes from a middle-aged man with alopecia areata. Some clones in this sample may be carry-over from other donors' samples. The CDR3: CASSQGYNEQFF. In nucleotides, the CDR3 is TGTGCCAGCAGCCAAGGGTACAATGAGCAGTTCTTC.